Below, 20 T cell receptor beta chains from the same sample are listed, as sequenced in a study of cytomegalovirus exposure and HLA in healthy donors. A multiplex PCR was run with 60 Vbeta primers and 13 Jbeta primers. Produced via immunoSEQ multiplex PCR; TCRdb's table is partial and in-frame only. The sample yields a few hundred thousand clones, approximately 90% seen once. The specimen was PBMCs. These receptors originate from a woman under 30 in good health and CMV-seronegative.

In DNA, the CDR3 is TGTGCCAGCAGCCCCCGATACGAGCAGTACTTC. This codes for CASSPRYEQYF. This rearrangement joins TRBV11-2 to TRBJ2-5; D ambiguous. The tail of the sequence fits TRBJ2-7 better, so the J call may be wrong. The germline CDR1 and CDR2 sequences are SGHAT and FQNNGV. CDR3 size: 11 residues.

This chain links TRBV7-3 with TRBJ2-5; weak D call: TRBD2 (6 bases). Trimming took 6 bases from V and 5 from J, leaving 13 bases between them. There are 13 residues in the CDR3. Germline-derived CDR1 and CDR2 are SGHTA and FQGTGA. CDR3 sequence reads: CASRGSGSETQYF. The CDR3 DNA reads as TGTGCCAGCAGAGGGTCCGGGAGCGAGACCCAGTACTTC.

The chain couples TRBV7-2 to TRBJ2-5; 10 bases agree with TRBD2. Trimming took 3 bases from V and 5 from J; bases not matched to a gene: 6. There are 15 residues in the CDR3. Germline V gene sequence: CDR1 SGHTA, CDR2 FQGNSA. CDR3 sequence reads: CASSFTSGDVETQYF. The CDR3 nucleotides read TGTGCCAGCAGCTTTACTAGCGGGGATGTTGAGACCCAGTACTTC.

The chain combines TRBV7-2 with TRBJ2-7; 10 nucleotides align to TRBD1. This CDR3 spans 14 amino acids. Germline V lookup: CDR1 SGHTA, CDR2 FQGNSA. The V segment lost 4 bases and the J segment 7 bases; nucleotides outside the gene matches: 7. The CDR3 protein is CASSSPGQGWEQYF. The CDR3, as DNA: TGTGCCAGCAGCTCGCCGGGACAGGGGTGGGAGCAGTACTTC.

This chain joins TRBV19 and TRBJ1-1; TRBD1 aligns across 7 bases. The V gene's germline CDR1 is LNHDA and CDR2 SQIVND (reference sequence). After removal of 3 bases from V and 5 bases from J, the junction contained 6 bases not matched to a gene. This CDR3 spans 14 amino acids. The CDR3 nucleotides are TGTGCCAGTAGTATCTCGACAGGGTGGACTGAAGCTTTCTTT. It translates to CASSISTGWTEAFF.

V gene TRBV5-4 combines with J gene TRBJ2-7; 8 bases agree with TRBD2. V lost 0 bases and J lost 1; bases outside the gene matches: 0. The CDR3 consists of 14 residues. Germline CDR1 SGHNT, CDR2 YYREEE (reference sequence). The CDR3 spells CASSLGGRSYEQYF. The CDR3 DNA reads as TGTGCCAGCAGCTTGGGCGGGAGGTCCTACGAGCAGTACTTC.

The chain links TRBV15 to TRBJ2-3; 9 bases agree with TRBD1. The CDR3 runs 14 residues. Germline trimming cut 6 bases from V and 3 bases from J; bases unmatched to any gene: 4. Germline V gene data show CDR1 as LNHNV and CDR2 as YYDKDF (reference sequence). This CDR3 reads CATRSGQGTDTQYF. Written as DNA, the CDR3 is TGTGCCACCAGGTCGGGACAGGGAACAGATACGCAGTATTTT.

This chain uses TRBV7-6 with TRBJ2-7; 12 bases are a match to TRBD2. This CDR3 has 16 amino acids. Per germline, CDR1 SGHVS and CDR2 FNYEAQ. J lost 2 bases, V lost 2 bases, and 4 bases had no gene match. The CDR3 spells CASSLRPSGGAYEQYF. The CDR3 nucleotides read TGTGCCAGCAGCTTAAGGCCTAGCGGGGGGGCCTACGAGCAGTACTTC.

The chain uses TRBV23-1 and TRBJ2-5; tentatively, D is TRBD1 (5 bases). TRBV23-1 is filed as an ORF, its function uncertain. The V gene lost 4 bases and the J gene lost 6 bases, with 18 bases spanning the gap. The CDR3 runs to 15 residues. CDR3 residues: CASSPGDSTRKTQYF. CDR3 in DNA: TGCGCCAGCAGTCCCGGAGACAGCACAAGAAAGACCCAGTACTTC.

The rearrangement uses TRBV7-8 and TRBJ2-7, with D tentatively TRBD1 (5 bases). Trimming removed 5 bases at V and 2 bases at J, with 13 bases between. Germline V gene sequence: CDR1 SGHVS, CDR2 FQNEAQ. The length of the CDR3 is 14 residues. The CDR3 region has the DNA TGTGCCAGCAGCCCACAGGAGTTACCCTACGAGCAGTACTTC. The encoded protein is CASSPQELPYEQYF. Combining the CDR3 with reference TRBV7-8 and TRBJ2-7 gives the whole variable domain GAGVSQSPRYKVAKRGQDVALRCDPISGHVSLFWYQQALGQGPEFLTYFQNEAQLDKSGLPSDRFFAERPEGSVSTLKIQRTQQEDSAVYLCASSPQELPYEQYFGPGTRLTVT.

The gene calls are TRBV7-9 and TRBJ1-1; D remains unclear. Germline V gives CDR1 SEHNR, CDR2 FQNEAQ (reference sequence). CDR3 length: 17 residues. Trimming took 4 bases from V and 0 from J, leaving 18 bases between them. CDR3 sequence: CASSSPYERGMNTEAFF. In nucleotides, the CDR3 is TGTGCCAGCAGCTCACCTTATGAACGGGGTATGAACACTGAAGCTTTCTTT.

The V call is TRBV5-4, the J call TRBJ1-2; D possibly corresponds to TRBD1 (5 bases). V lost 9 bases to trimming and J lost 4 bases, with 16 bases between them. The germline CDR1 and CDR2 sequences are SGHNT and YYREEE (reference sequence). The CDR3 runs to 13 residues. CDR3 sequence: CAIPARGSYGYTF. In DNA form, the CDR3 reads TGTGCCATACCAGCAAGGGGTAGCTATGGCTACACCTTC.

The rearrangement joins TRBV14 to TRBJ2-3; the D is unclear. V was shortened by 6 bases and J by 0 bases, with 19 bases between the two germline ends. The CDR3 loop spans 17 amino acids. CDR1 and CDR2 (germline): SGHDN, FVKESK. CDR3 residues: CASSTTGIPLSTDTQYF. The CDR3 nucleotides read TGTGCCAGCAGTACGACGGGTATCCCCCTTAGCACAGATACGCAGTATTTT.

This clone was observed once. V usage is TRBV2 and J usage is TRBJ2-1; TRBD2 matches 9 bases. The ends lost 4 bases at V and 4 bases at J; junction bases unmatched: 5. Germline-derived CDR1 and CDR2 are SNHLY and FYNNEI. The CDR3 has 15 amino acids. The CDR3 spells CASSVLAGEYNEQFF. In DNA, the CDR3 is TGTGCCAGCAGTGTGTTAGCGGGGGAATACAATGAGCAGTTCTTC. The full variable domain, completed using reference TRBV2 and TRBJ2-1, is EPEVTQTPSHQVTQMGQEVILRCVPISNHLYFYWYRQILGQKVEFLVSFYNNEISEKSEIFDDQFSVERPDGSNFTLKIRSTKLEDSAMYFCASSVLAGEYNEQFFGPGTRLTVL.

The J gene is TRBJ2-1, the V gene TRBV15; a weak D match, TRBD1 (6 bases). In germline, CDR1 is LNHNV, CDR2 YYDKDF (reference sequence). This CDR3 contains 13 residues. V dropped 10 bases and J dropped 2 bases, with 12 bases sitting between them. Written as DNA, the CDR3 is TGTGCCAGTACCGGGACACCCTACAATGAGCAGTTCTTC. Translation: CASTGTPYNEQFF.

The chain recombines TRBV2 with TRBJ1-2; maybe TRBD1 (6 bases). The CDR3 is 12 residues long. The V end was cut by 4 bases, the J end by 3 bases, with 6 bases between. Germline V lookup: CDR1 SNHLY, CDR2 FYNNEI. The CDR3 nucleotides read TGTGCCAGCAGTGGGACAGACTATGGCTACACCTTC. This encodes CASSGTDYGYTF.

The genes are TRBV5-1 and TRBJ1-1; 10 bases agree with TRBD1. CDR1 is SGHRS, CDR2 YFSETQ, per germline. J was trimmed by 4 bases and V by 4 bases; bases with no gene match: 4. The CDR3 contains 14 residues. As DNA, the CDR3 is TGCGCCAGCAGCAGAGGACAGGGGGTCACTGAAGCTTTCTTT. Amino acid sequence: CASSRGQGVTEAFF.

This rearrangement joins TRBV11-3 to TRBJ2-3, with TRBD1 matching over 10 bases. CDR1 is SGHNT, CDR2 YENEEA, per germline. J lost 3 bases, V lost 3 bases, and 15 bases had no gene match. The CDR3 consists of 19 residues. The CDR3 DNA reads TGTGCCAGCAGCTTGGGGTCCGGGACAGGGGCGAGCGGGACAGATACGCAGTATTTT. Translating it yields CASSLGSGTGASGTDTQYF. Variable domain in full (rest from reference TRBV11-3 and TRBJ2-3): EAGVVQSPRYKIIEKKQPVAFWCNPISGHNTLYWYLQNLGQGPELLIRYENEEAVDDSQLPKDRFSAERLKGVDSTLKIQPAELGDSAVYLCASSLGSGTGASGTDTQYFGPGTRLTVL.

J is TRBJ1-2 and V is TRBV18; tentative D call: TRBD1 (5 bases). V was trimmed by 4 bases and J by 2 bases, leaving 17 bases between them. This CDR3 has 16 amino acids. In germline, CDR1 is KGHSH, CDR2 LQKENI. CDR3 loop: CASSLQWGGENYGYTF. CDR3 in DNA: TGTGCCAGCTCACTTCAGTGGGGGGGTGAAAACTATGGCTACACCTTC.

As regards this clone: A junction boundary mismatches the germline segment, possibly from a read error. This chain uses TRBV7-9 with TRBJ2-7; D may be TRBD2 (5 bases). CDR1 and CDR2 (germline): SEHNR, FQNEAQ (reference sequence). The CDR3 is 12 residues long. The CDR3 nucleotides read TGTTCCAGCAGCTTCCCTAGGGAGGAGCAGTACTTC. This translates into CSSSFPREEQYF.